This T cell receptor (beta chain) was retrieved from a study of blood T cell repertoires in COVID-19. At the level of the study: COVID-19 samples, acute and convalescent, were from the United States, Italy and Spain. The analysed material was cDNA or gDNA that came from T cells, B-cell-depleted T cells, or PBMCs.

Per the original methods: Amplification of reference gene primers provided the estimated nucleated cell counts. Some clones are missing from TCRdb's copy, which holds only in-frame ones; the method was immunoSEQ multiplex PCR. V and J calls plus clone size are reproduced from that table; the DNA served to infer D and trimming. This repertoire shows approximately 150,000 clones, just under 80% found once; its top ten account for 1.9%. The CDR3 runs to 14 residues. CDR1 and CDR2 from the germline V gene are MDHEN and SYDVKM. V lost 7 bases and J 4 bases, leaving 13 bases between the germline ends. The source is a woman aged 55-69 years with acute or convalescent COVID-19. The specimen sequenced was peripheral blood. The rearrangement links TRBV28 to TRBJ1-4, with D possibly matching TRBD1 (6 bases). This CDR3 reads CASNSGAVNEKLFF. The DNA for the CDR3 is TGTGCCAGCAATTCAGGGGCAGTTAATGAAAAACTGTTTTTT.